This T cell receptor (beta chain) is drawn from a study of T cell responses to AZD1222 COVID-19 vaccine. Overall study results and limits: The donor group comprised mostly white British people and more females; the analysis possibly underestimated clonal diversity. Of the AZD1222 recipients, only 5 to 7 were seropositive at baseline. Spike-wide vaccine-associated CD4 TCRs dominated at 160-218 and 743-854.

J was trimmed by 3 bases and V by 4 bases; bases with no gene match: 7. This CDR3 has 15 amino acids. In germline, CDR1 is SGHRS, CDR2 YFSETQ. Here immunoSEQ multiplex PCR was the method, and the copy in TCRdb shows in-frame clones only, minus some. Counted here are about 170,000 clones, just over 90% occurring once; the ten biggest clones make up approximately 1.6%. As concerns this clone: What it recognizes is unknown.

V gene TRBV5-1 combines with J gene TRBJ1-5; 7 nucleotides line up with TRBD1. The sample was peripheral blood, taken on day 0 of AZD1222 vaccination. This sequence originates from an adult in good health. CDR3 amino acids: CASSPGTADNQPQHF. The DNA of the CDR3 is TGCGCCAGCAGCCCCGGGACAGCGGACAATCAGCCCCAGCATTTT.